The present entry profiles one T cell receptor (beta chain) with its context. Its antigen is not identified. This entry belongs to a study of T cells in Graves' hyperthyroidism and ophthalmopathy. Study-level information: At the time of initial diagnosis and before any treatment, peripheral blood was collected.

TCR beta CDR3 regions were amplified from RNA. First-round RT-PCR of the TCR CDR3 relied on the HTBI primer set. TCRdb reprocessed the multiplex PCR reads via MiXCR and lists one record per CDR3 protein. The sample records roughly 750,000 distinct CDR3 sequences, around 17% being singletons. The germline V and J ends were trimmed by 1 base and 4 bases, with 18 bases remaining between them. Germline assignment: CDR1 SGHAT and CDR2 FQNNGV. The CDR3 length is 17 residues. Regarding the study as a whole: Ophthalmopathy prediction by the model preceded onset by a median approximately six months.

V usage is TRBV11-2 and J usage is TRBJ2-3, with D possibly being TRBD2 (6 bases). The receptor comes from a man in his late teens or twenties with Graves' hyperthyroidism. Specimen: blood. The CDR3 is CASSLVGTSAGADTQYF. The DNA of the CDR3 is TGTGCCAGCAGCTTAGTGGGGACTTCAGCGGGCGCAGATACGCAGTATTTT.